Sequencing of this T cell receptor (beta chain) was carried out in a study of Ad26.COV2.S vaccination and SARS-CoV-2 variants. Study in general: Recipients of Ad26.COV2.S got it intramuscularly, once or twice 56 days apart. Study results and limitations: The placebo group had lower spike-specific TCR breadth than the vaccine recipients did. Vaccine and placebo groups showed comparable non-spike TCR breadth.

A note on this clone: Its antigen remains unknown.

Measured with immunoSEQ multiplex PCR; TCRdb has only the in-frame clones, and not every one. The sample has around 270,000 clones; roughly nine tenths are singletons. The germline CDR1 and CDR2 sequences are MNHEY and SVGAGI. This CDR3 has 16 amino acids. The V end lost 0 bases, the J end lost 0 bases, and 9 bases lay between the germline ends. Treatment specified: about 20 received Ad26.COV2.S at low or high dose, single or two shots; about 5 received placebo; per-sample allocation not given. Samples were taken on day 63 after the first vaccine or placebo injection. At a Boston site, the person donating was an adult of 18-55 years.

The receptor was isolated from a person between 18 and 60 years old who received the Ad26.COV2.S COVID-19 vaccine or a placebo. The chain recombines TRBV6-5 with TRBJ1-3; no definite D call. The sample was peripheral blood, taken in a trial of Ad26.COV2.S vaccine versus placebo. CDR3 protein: CASSYSPRISGNTIYF. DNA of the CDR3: TGTGCCAGCAGTTACTCGCCTCGAATCTCTGGAAACACCATATATTTT.